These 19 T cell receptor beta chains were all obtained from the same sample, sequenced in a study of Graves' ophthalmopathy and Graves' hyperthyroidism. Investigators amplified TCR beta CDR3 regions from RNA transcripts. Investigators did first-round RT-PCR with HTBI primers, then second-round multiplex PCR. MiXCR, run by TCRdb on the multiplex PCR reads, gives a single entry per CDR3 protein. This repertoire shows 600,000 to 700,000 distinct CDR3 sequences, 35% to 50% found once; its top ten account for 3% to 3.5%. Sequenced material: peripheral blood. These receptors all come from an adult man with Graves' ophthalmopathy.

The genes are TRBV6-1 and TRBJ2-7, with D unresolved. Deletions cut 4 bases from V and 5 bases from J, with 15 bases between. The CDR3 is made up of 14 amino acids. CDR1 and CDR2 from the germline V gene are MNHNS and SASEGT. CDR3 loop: CASSATLEVHEQYF. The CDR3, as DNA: TGTGCCAGCAGTGCCACCCTTGAGGTGCACGAGCAGTACTTC.

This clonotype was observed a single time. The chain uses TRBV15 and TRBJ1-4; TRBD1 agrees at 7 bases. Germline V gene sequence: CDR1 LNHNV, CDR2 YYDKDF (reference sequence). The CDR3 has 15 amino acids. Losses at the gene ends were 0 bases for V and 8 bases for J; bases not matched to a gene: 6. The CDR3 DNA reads TGTGCCACCAGCAGAGACGCCCGGACAGGCGAAAAACTGTTTTTT. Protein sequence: CATSRDARTGEKLFF.

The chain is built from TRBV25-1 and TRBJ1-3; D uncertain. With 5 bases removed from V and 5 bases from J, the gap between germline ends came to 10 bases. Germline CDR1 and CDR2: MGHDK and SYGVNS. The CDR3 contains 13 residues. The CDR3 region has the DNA TGTGCCAGCAGTTCGCGACGGAGAAACACCATATATTTT. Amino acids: CASSSRRRNTIYF.

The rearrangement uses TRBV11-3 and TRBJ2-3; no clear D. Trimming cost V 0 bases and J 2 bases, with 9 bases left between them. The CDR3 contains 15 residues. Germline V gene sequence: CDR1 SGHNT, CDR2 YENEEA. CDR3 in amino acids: CASSLEVPPTDTQYF. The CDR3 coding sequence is TGTGCCAGCAGCTTAGAAGTCCCCCCCACAGATACGCAGTATTTT.

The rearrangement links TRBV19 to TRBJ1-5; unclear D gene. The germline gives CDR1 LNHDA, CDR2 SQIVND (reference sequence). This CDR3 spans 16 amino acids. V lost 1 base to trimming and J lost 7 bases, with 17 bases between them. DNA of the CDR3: TGTGCCAGTAGTATAGGGTCCGTAAAGGGAGGCCAGCCCCAGCATTTT. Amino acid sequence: CASSIGSVKGGQPQHF.

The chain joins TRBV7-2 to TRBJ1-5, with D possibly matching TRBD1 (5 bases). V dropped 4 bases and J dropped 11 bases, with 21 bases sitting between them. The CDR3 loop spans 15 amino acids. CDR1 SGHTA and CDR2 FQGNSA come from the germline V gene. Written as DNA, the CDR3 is TGTGCCAGCAGCTCCCTTGGCCAGGGATGGGAGACCCAGCATTTT. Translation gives CASSSLGQGWETQHF.

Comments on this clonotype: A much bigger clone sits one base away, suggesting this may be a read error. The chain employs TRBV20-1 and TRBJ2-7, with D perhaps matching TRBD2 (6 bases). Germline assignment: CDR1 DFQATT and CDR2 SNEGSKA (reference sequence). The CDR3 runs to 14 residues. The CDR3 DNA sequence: TGCAGTGCTAAGGCAGAGGTGGGACTCTACGAGCAGCACTTC. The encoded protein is CSAKAEVGLYEQHF.

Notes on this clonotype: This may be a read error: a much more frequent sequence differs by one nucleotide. The CDR3 loop reads CASSGGTPTCEQYF. CDR3 nucleotide sequence: TGTGCCAGCAGTGGGGGGACACCCACCTGCGAGCAGTACTTC. V gene TRBV6-1 combines with J gene TRBJ2-7, with a tentative D call TRBD1 (6 bases). This CDR3 spans 14 amino acids. Germline lookup yields CDR1 MNHNS and CDR2 SASEGT. With 4 bases removed from V and 6 bases from J, the gap between germline ends came to 16 bases.

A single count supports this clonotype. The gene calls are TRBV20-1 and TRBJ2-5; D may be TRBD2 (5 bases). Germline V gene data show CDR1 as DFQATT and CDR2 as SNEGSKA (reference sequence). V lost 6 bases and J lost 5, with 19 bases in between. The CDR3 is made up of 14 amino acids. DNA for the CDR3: TGCAGTGCCAAACTTAGCGAGGGTTTGGAGACCCAGTACTTC. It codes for CSAKLSEGLETQYF.

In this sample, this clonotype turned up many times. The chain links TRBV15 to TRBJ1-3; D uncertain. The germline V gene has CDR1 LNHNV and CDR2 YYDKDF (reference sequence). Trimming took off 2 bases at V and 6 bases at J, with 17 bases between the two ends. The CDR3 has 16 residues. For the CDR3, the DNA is TGTGCCACCAGCAGACCCGAGGGCTGGTATACAAACACCATATATTTT. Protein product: CATSRPEGWYTNTIYF.

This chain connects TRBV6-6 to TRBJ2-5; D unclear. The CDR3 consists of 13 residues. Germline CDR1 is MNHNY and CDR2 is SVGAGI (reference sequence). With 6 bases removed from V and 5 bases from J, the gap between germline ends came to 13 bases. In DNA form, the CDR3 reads TGTGCCAGCAGGAACGAGAGGCGGGAGACCCAGTACTTC. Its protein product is CASRNERRETQYF.

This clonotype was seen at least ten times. The CDR3 region has the DNA TGTGCCAGCAGCCTCTCTTTGTCCGGGACGGATAACACTGAAGCTTTCTTT. It specifies CASSLSLSGTDNTEAFF. This chain uses TRBV7-9 with TRBJ1-1; maybe TRBD1 (5 bases). Germline CDR1 is SEHNR and CDR2 is FQNEAQ (reference sequence). The CDR3 has 17 amino acids. Trimming pared 5 bases from V and 2 bases from J, leaving 21 bases between.

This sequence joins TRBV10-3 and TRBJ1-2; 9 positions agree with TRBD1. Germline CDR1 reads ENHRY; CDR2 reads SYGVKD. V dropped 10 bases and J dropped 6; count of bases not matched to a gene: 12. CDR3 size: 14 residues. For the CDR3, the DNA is TGTGCCAGCAGCGCCGGGACAGGGTTGAATGGCTACACCTTC. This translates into CASSAGTGLNGYTF.

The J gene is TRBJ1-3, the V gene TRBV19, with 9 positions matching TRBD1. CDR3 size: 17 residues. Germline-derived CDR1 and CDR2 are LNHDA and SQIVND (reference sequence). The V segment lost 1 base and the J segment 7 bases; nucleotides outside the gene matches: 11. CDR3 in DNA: TGTGCCAGTAGTATAGGCTCGGGACAGGGTGGTCGGAACACCATATATTTT. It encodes CASSIGSGQGGRNTIYF.

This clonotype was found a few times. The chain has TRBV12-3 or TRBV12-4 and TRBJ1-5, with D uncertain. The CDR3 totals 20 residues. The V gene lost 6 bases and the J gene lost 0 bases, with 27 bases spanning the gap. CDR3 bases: TGTGCCAGCAGCCACCAGGTCCGAGACACCACAAAATATAGCAATCAGCCCCAGCATTTT. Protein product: CASSHQVRDTTKYSNQPQHF.

CDR3 sequence: CASNSGYITEQYF. In nucleotides, the CDR3 is TGTGCCAGCAACTCAGGCTACATAACCGAGCAGTACTTC. The chain recombines TRBV5-5 with TRBJ2-7; unclear D gene. Trimming stripped 6 bases from V and 6 bases from J, with 16 bases between. CDR3 length: 13 amino acids. Germline CDR1 is SGHKS and CDR2 is YYEKEE (reference sequence).

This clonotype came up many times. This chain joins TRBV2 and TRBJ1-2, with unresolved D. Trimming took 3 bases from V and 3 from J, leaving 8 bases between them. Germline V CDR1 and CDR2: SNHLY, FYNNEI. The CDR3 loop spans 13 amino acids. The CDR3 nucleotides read TGTGCCAGCAGTGACGAGAAAGACTATGGCTACACCTTC. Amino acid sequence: CASSDEKDYGYTF. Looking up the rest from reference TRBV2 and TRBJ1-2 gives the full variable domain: EPEVTQTPSHQVTQMGQEVILRCVPISNHLYFYWYRQILGQKVEFLVSFYNNEISEKSEIFDDQFSVERPDGSNFTLKIRSTKLEDSAMYFCASSDEKDYGYTFGSGTRLTVV.

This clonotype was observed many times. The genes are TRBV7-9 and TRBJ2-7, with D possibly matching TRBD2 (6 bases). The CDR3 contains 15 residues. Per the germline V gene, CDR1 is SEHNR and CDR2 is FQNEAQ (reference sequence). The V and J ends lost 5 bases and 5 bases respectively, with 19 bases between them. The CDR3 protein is CASSPRGGAGDEQYF. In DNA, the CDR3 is TGTGCCAGCAGCCCAAGAGGAGGGGCTGGCGACGAGCAGTACTTC.

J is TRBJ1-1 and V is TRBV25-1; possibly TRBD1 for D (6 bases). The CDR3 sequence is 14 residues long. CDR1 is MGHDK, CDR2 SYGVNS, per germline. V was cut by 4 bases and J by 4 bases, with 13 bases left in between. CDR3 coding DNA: TGTGCCAGCAGTGGCCCAGGGGTGGGCACTGAAGCTTTCTTT. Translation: CASSGPGVGTEAFF.